This T cell receptor (beta chain) was obtained from a study of blood T cell repertoires in COVID-19. Study information: Both acute and convalescent COVID-19 samples were obtained from the United States, Italy and Spain.

Sequenced by immunoSEQ multiplex PCR; TCRdb stores in-frame clones only, minus some. The data show roughly 300,000 clones, with 90% seen just once and nearly 7% held by the top ten. The CDR3 is made up of 13 amino acids. The germline V gene has CDR1 SEHNR and CDR2 FQNEAQ (reference sequence). V lost 1 base and J 6 bases, leaving 10 bases between the germline ends. The source of this sequence is a woman aged 25 to 39 with COVID-19, enrolled during active disease. J is TRBJ2-7 and V is TRBV7-9; weak D call: TRBD1 (6 bases). The specimen was peripheral blood. The CDR3 spells CASSLENRVEQYF. CDR3 nucleotides: TGTGCCAGCAGCTTAGAAAACAGGGTCGAGCAGTACTTC.